Sequencing of this TCR beta chain was carried out in a study of cytomegalovirus exposure and HLA in healthy donors. The PCR used 60 Vbeta and 13 Jbeta primers. TCRdb keeps only in-frame clones here, not all; method: immunoSEQ multiplex PCR. The table has around 80,000 clones, around 60% seen once; the top ten hold 4% to 5.5%. With regard to this clone: Antigen unknown.

Study outcomes and limitations: Through in vitro validation, three CMV-associated chains were shown to be specific for CMV antigens. Later analysis identified a missense DCLRE1C variant that was linked to TCR beta V- and J-gene trimming. A later analysis, which compared TCR beta chains of equal frequency, found the HLA-associated ones more clonally expanded.

The TCR comes from a male donor in good health and CMV-seropositive. Sequencing was performed on PBMCs.

The CDR3 nucleotides read TGTGCCAGCAGCTTGGCAGGGGGAATTGTGAATTCACCCCTCCACTTT. It yields the protein CASSLAGGIVNSPLHF. The J gene is TRBJ1-6, the V gene TRBV5-4; the match to TRBD1 covers 7 bases. Germline V gives CDR1 SGHNT, CDR2 YYREEE (reference sequence). This CDR3 is built from 16 residues. V lost 0 bases and J lost 7; bases outside the gene matches: 7.